These 32 T cell receptor beta chains were all obtained from the same sample, sequenced in a study of T cell responses to AZD1222 COVID-19 vaccine. The assay was immunoSEQ multiplex PCR, and TCRdb's table has in-frame clones only and misses some. The sample lists 30,000 to 35,000 clones; just over 90% were seen once. This specimen was peripheral blood, taken on day 0 of AZD1222 vaccination. The receptors were gathered from an adult in good health.

V gene TRBV3-1 (or the pseudogene TRBV3-2) combines with J gene TRBJ1-2; D is undetermined. The V end lost 4 bases, the J end lost 0 bases, and 6 bases lay between the germline ends. The germline V gene has CDR1 LGHDT and CDR2 YNNKEL (reference sequence). CDR3 length: 13 amino acids. In DNA, the CDR3 is TGTGCCAGCAGCCTGGGATCTAACTATGGCTACACCTTC. It translates to CASSLGSNYGYTF.

This clone occurred a few times. This chain links TRBV5-5 with TRBJ2-7; TRBD1 matches at 9 bases. The CDR3 sequence is 14 residues long. V lost 4 bases to trimming and J lost 2 bases; unmatched junction nucleotides: 4. Germline V gives CDR1 SGHKS, CDR2 YYEKEE (reference sequence). CDR3: CASSVTGGTYEQYF. CDR3 DNA sequence: TGTGCCAGCAGCGTCACAGGGGGCACCTACGAGCAGTACTTC.

The chain has TRBV5-4 and TRBJ1-1, with no clear D. The CDR3 extends over 15 amino acids. Germline CDR1 SGHNT, CDR2 YYREEE (reference sequence). V shed 0 bases and J shed 0 bases, with 9 bases lying between them. The CDR3 region has the DNA TGTGCCAGCAGCTTGGCTCCCAGCTTGAACACTGAAGCTTTCTTT. Translating it yields CASSLAPSLNTEAFF.

The rearrangement links TRBV5-4 to TRBJ2-6; 9 bases fit TRBD2. Germline V lookup: CDR1 SGHNT, CDR2 YYREEE (reference sequence). The ends lost 4 bases at V and 0 bases at J; junction bases unmatched: 8. The CDR3 consists of 18 residues. The CDR3 nucleotides are TGTGCCAGCAGCGGGGAAGCGGGGGGCTTCTCTGGGGCCAACGTCCTGACTTTC. This gives the protein CASSGEAGGFSGANVLTF.

The V gene is TRBV5-4, the J gene TRBJ2-1, with D perhaps matching TRBD2 (6 bases). The germline gives CDR1 SGHNT, CDR2 YYREEE (reference sequence). V lost 3 bases to trimming and J lost 8 bases, with 24 bases between them. CDR3 size: 17 residues. CDR3 protein: CASSSGLRGLQGDEQFF. In DNA, the CDR3 is TGTGCCAGCAGCTCGGGCCTTAGGGGACTCCAGGGCGATGAGCAGTTCTTC.

The rearrangement joins TRBV19 to TRBJ1-1, with D tentatively TRBD1 (6 bases). This CDR3 has 12 residues. V lost 9 bases to trimming and J lost 5 bases, with 13 bases between them. CDR1 is LNHDA, CDR2 SQIVND, per germline (reference sequence). CDR3: CASRQARTEAFF. DNA for the CDR3: TGTGCCAGCAGACAGGCGCGGACTGAAGCTTTCTTT.

The chain links TRBV7-2 to TRBJ1-5; possible D gene TRBD1, 5 bases. Germline V gene sequence: CDR1 SGHTA, CDR2 FQGNSA. V lost 5 bases and J lost 3, with 14 bases in between. The CDR3 totals 15 residues. This CDR3 is CASSPDQGYNQPQHF. Written as DNA, the CDR3 is TGTGCCAGCAGCCCGGATCAGGGTTACAATCAGCCCCAGCATTTT.

The chain uses TRBV3-1 (or the pseudogene TRBV3-2) and TRBJ1-4; 8 nucleotides align to TRBD1. Germline V CDR1 and CDR2: LGHDT, YNNKEL (reference sequence). The CDR3 runs 18 residues. With V trimmed by 3 bases and J by 5 bases, 14 bases remained unmatched. CDR3 DNA sequence: TGTGCCAGCAGCCACTACCCCCCCCGGGGACAGGAAAATGAAAAACTGTTTTTT. It is translated as CASSHYPPRGQENEKLFF.

The chain joins TRBV28 to TRBJ2-7, with D possibly being TRBD2 (5 bases). Germline values: CDR1 MDHEN, CDR2 SYDVKM. V was pared by 1 base and J by 6 bases, with 10 bases between. This CDR3 has 13 residues. The CDR3: CASSLSGSLEQYF. The CDR3 bases are TGTGCCAGCAGTTTATCGGGGTCGCTCGAGCAGTACTTC. The complete variable domain, with remaining parts taken from reference TRBV28 and TRBJ2-7, reads DVKVTQSSRYLVKRTGEKVFLECVQDMDHENMFWYRQDPGLGLRLIYFSYDVKMKEKGDIPEGYSVSREKKERFSLILESASTNQTSMYLCASSLSGSLEQYFGPGTRLTVT.

The sample holds a few counts of this clone. The V and J genes are TRBV6-2 or TRBV6-3 and TRBJ2-2; possible D gene TRBD1, 6 bases. CDR3 length: 15 amino acids. Trimming took off 2 bases at V and 5 bases at J, with 12 bases between the two ends. The V gene's germline CDR1 is MNHEY and CDR2 SVGEGT. The CDR3 here is CASSYLGQQTGELFF. CDR3 nucleotide sequence: TGTGCCAGCAGTTACCTAGGACAGCAAACCGGGGAGCTGTTTTTT.

This chain joins TRBV29-1 and TRBJ1-4; tentatively, D is TRBD1 (5 bases). The CDR3 is 12 amino acids. Germline loops: CDR1 SQVTM, CDR2 ANQGSEA. Trimming stripped 7 bases from V and 7 bases from J, with 13 bases between. CDR3 sequence: CSARTLGEKLFF. The CDR3 nucleotides read TGCAGCGCTAGGACATTAGGTGAAAAACTGTTTTTT.

This chain connects TRBV5-1 to TRBJ1-5, with D perhaps matching TRBD1 (6 bases). V lost 4 bases to trimming and J lost 5 bases, with 13 bases between them. Germline CDR1 is SGHRS and CDR2 is YFSETQ. There are 14 residues in the CDR3. CDR3 loop: CASSATGLDQPQHF. The CDR3, as DNA: TGCGCCAGCAGCGCGACAGGATTAGATCAGCCCCAGCATTTT.

Here the CDR3 reads CASTREGQGENTEAFF. As DNA, the CDR3 is TGCGCCAGCACCCGGGAGGGACAGGGAGAGAACACTGAAGCTTTCTTT. The chain uses TRBV5-1 and TRBJ1-1; TRBD1 agrees at 9 bases. The J segment lost 1 base and the V segment lost 6 bases, leaving 10 bases of the junction unmatched. Germline CDR1 SGHRS, CDR2 YFSETQ. This CDR3 contains 16 residues.

The chain combines TRBV4-2 with TRBJ1-1; 7 bases align to TRBD1. The CDR3 is made up of 15 amino acids. CDR1 and CDR2 from the germline V gene are LGHNA and YNFKEQ. The V and J ends lost 1 base and 5 bases, in that order; junction bases with no gene match: 7. The CDR3 DNA reads TGTGCCAGCAGCCAAGCCGGGACAGAGGGGACTGAAGCTTTCTTT. This encodes CASSQAGTEGTEAFF.

V and J are TRBV6-5 and TRBJ1-4; D call uncertain. Trimming took off 7 bases at V and 3 bases at J, with 9 bases between the two ends. This CDR3 has 13 residues. CDR1 and CDR2 (germline): MNHEY, SVGAGI. The CDR3 coding sequence is TGTGCCAGCACGGGGAGAGCTAATGAAAAACTGTTTTTT. It translates to CASTGRANEKLFF.

J is TRBJ1-1 and V is TRBV14; D perhaps matches TRBD1 (5 bases). The CDR3 is 13 amino acids. V was trimmed by 4 bases and J by 4 bases, leaving 10 bases between them. Germline assignment: CDR1 SGHDN and CDR2 FVKESK. The CDR3 sequence is CASSRGFRTEAFF. CDR3 coding DNA: TGTGCCAGCAGCCGGGGGTTTCGCACTGAAGCTTTCTTT.

This sequence joins TRBV30 and TRBJ1-2; TRBD1 matches 9 bases. V trimming: 5 bases; J trimming: 2 bases; junction bases outside the gene matches: 6. The CDR3 has 14 residues. CDR1 is GTSNPN and CDR2 is SVGIG in the germline V gene (reference sequence). The CDR3 loop reads CAWARDRVNYGYTF. CDR3 DNA: TGTGCCTGGGCCCGGGACAGGGTAAACTATGGCTACACCTTC. The whole variable domain, filled in from reference TRBV30 and TRBJ1-2, reads SQTIHQWPATLVQPVGSPLSLECTVEGTSNPNLYWYRQAAGRGLQLLFYSVGIGQISSEVPQNLSASRPQDRQFILSSKKLLLSDSGFYLCAWARDRVNYGYTFGSGTRLTVV.

The V call is TRBV5-6, the J call TRBJ1-6, with a possible D match to TRBD1 (5 bases). CDR3 length equals 16 residues. V lost 4 bases and J lost 4, with 15 bases in between. CDR1 is SGHDT and CDR2 is YYEEEE in the germline V gene. DNA of the CDR3: TGTGCCAGCAGCCCCCCCGGTGGGGGATATAATTCACCCCTCCACTTT. Protein: CASSPPGGGYNSPLHF.

The gene calls are TRBV5-1 and TRBJ1-3, with 9 bases matching TRBD1. V lost 0 bases to trimming and J lost 0 bases; unmatched junction nucleotides: 4. This CDR3 contains 17 residues. Germline CDR1 SGHRS, CDR2 YFSETQ. CDR3 amino acids: CASSLGGQGPSGNTIYF. DNA of the CDR3: TGCGCCAGCAGCTTGGGGGGACAGGGTCCCTCTGGAAACACCATATATTTT.

This clone was counted once. The CDR3 DNA is TGTGCCAGCAGTTTCCAGAGGAATGAAAAACTGTTTTTT. As protein: CASSFQRNEKLFF. V is TRBV2 and J is TRBJ1-4; D is unclear. The CDR3 has 13 amino acids. Germline CDR1 is SNHLY and CDR2 is FYNNEI. V dropped 5 bases and J dropped 5 bases, with 9 bases sitting between them.

V is TRBV5-4 and J is TRBJ1-2, with D possibly matching TRBD1 (6 bases). The germline V gene has CDR1 SGHNT and CDR2 YYREEE (reference sequence). Between the trimmed V and J ends, which lost 0 bases and 8 bases, there was a span of 11 bases. The CDR3 is made up of 13 amino acids. The CDR3 DNA is TGTGCCAGCAGCTTGGGCGGACAGTTGGGCTACACCTTC. This codes for CASSLGGQLGYTF.

The V gene is TRBV30, the J gene TRBJ1-1; D gene unclear. The CDR3 is 12 residues long. V lost 0 bases to trimming and J lost 8 bases, with 10 bases between them. The germline CDR1 and CDR2 sequences are GTSNPN and SVGIG (reference sequence). The CDR3, as DNA: TGTGCCTGGAGTGTACAAAGGACCGAAGCTTTCTTT. Translated, it gives CAWSVQRTEAFF.

J is TRBJ2-1 and V is TRBV18; possibly TRBD2 for D (5 bases). V shed 5 bases and J shed 4 bases, with 9 bases lying between them. Germline-derived CDR1 and CDR2 are KGHSH and LQKENI. The CDR3 has 13 residues. The CDR3, as DNA: TGTGCCAGCTCATCCGAGGGATACAATGAGCAGTTCTTC. Amino acid sequence: CASSSEGYNEQFF.

V gene TRBV7-2 combines with J gene TRBJ1-2; D is unclear. Germline CDR1 and CDR2: SGHTA and FQGNSA. This CDR3 has 14 amino acids. V lost 0 bases and J lost 8, with 13 bases in between. The CDR3 spells CASSLALGPGGYTF. CDR3 sequence (DNA): TGTGCCAGCAGCTTAGCGCTGGGTCCAGGAGGCTACACCTTC.

For the CDR3, the DNA is TGTGCCAGCAGCGCCCTACCCCAGGGGTATGAGCAGTTCTTC. Its translation is CASSALPQGYEQFF. The J gene is TRBJ2-1, the V gene TRBV9; a possible D gene is TRBD1 (6 bases). CDR1 and CDR2 (germline): SGDLS, YYNGEE. The CDR3 runs to 14 residues. Trimming shortened V by 3 bases and J by 8 bases, and 15 bases separated the two germline ends.

This clone came up once. The gene calls are TRBV19 and TRBJ1-3; 8 bases align to TRBD1. The CDR3 contains 17 residues. Germline-derived CDR1 and CDR2 are LNHDA and SQIVND (reference sequence). V was pared by 7 bases and J by 1 base, with 12 bases of the junction left unmatched. CDR3 protein: CASNPPGTGLSGNTIYF. The CDR3 DNA reads as TGTGCCAGTAACCCTCCCGGGACAGGTCTGTCTGGAAACACCATATATTTT.

This clone was picked up one time. The rearrangement links TRBV20-1 to TRBJ1-1; D remains ambiguous. This CDR3 region has 11 residues. Germline CDR1 reads DFQATT; CDR2 reads SNEGSKA (reference sequence). CDR3 nucleotides: TGCTCAGTGAATAGCGGTTTTGAAGCTTTCTTT. Translation: CSVNSGFEAFF.

The chain carries TRBV6-6 and TRBJ2-5, with D possibly being TRBD1 (6 bases). The V end was cut by 5 bases, the J end by 2 bases, with 15 bases between. The germline V gene has CDR1 MNHNY and CDR2 SVGAGI (reference sequence). This CDR3 is 15 amino acids long. The CDR3 loop reads CASSGRDTAQETQYF. The CDR3 nucleotides read TGTGCCAGCAGTGGCCGGGACACTGCGCAAGAGACCCAGTACTTC.

CDR3 DNA sequence: TGTGCCACCAGCAGAAGGGGTCCCGAGACCCAGTACTTC. This codes for CATSRRGPETQYF. V is TRBV15 and J is TRBJ2-5, with D tentatively TRBD1 (5 bases). This CDR3 spans 13 amino acids. Per the germline V gene, CDR1 is LNHNV and CDR2 is YYDKDF (reference sequence). The V gene lost 2 bases and the J gene lost 5 bases, with 9 bases spanning the gap.

The gene calls are TRBV3-1 (or the pseudogene TRBV3-2) and TRBJ2-3; 7 nucleotides match TRBD2. The J segment lost 4 bases and the V segment lost 1 base, leaving 5 bases of the junction unmatched. Germline-derived CDR1 and CDR2 are LGHDT and YNNKEL (reference sequence). The CDR3 is 15 amino acids. CDR3 amino acids: CASSQGTSQADTQYF. The CDR3 region has the DNA TGTGCCAGCAGCCAAGGGACTAGTCAAGCAGATACGCAGTATTTT.

This chain joins TRBV6-5 and TRBJ1-2; weak D call: TRBD1 (5 bases). This CDR3 has 13 amino acids. The V gene lost 7 bases and the J gene lost 5 bases, with 14 bases spanning the gap. Germline V lookup: CDR1 MNHEY, CDR2 SVGAGI. CDR3 bases: TGTGCCAGCATCCCCACCGGGACTTATGGCTACACCTTC. Amino acid sequence: CASIPTGTYGYTF.

This clone occurred a few times. V usage is TRBV21-1 and J usage is TRBJ1-1; TRBD1 is the table's D call and was not checked against the DNA. TRBV21-1 is reported as a pseudogene. The CDR3 is 20 amino acids. Written as DNA, the CDR3 is TGTGCCAGCAGCAAAGAGACAAGGACAGGGGGCAGGTATGTGAACACTGAAGCTTTCTTT. Its translation: CASSKETRTGGRYVNTEAFF.